The clone carrying this TCR beta chain is medium-sized in the sample. Its target is unknown. The germline CDR1 and CDR2 sequences are MNHEY and SVGAGI. This CDR3 is 15 amino acids long. V was clipped by 5 bases and J by 5 bases, with 16 bases between them. The sample comes from a study of liver allograft versus peripheral blood T cells. Whole-study context: Repertoires of T cell receptors in transplanted livers were compared with recipients' peripheral blood repertoires.

Study-level results: Reported data describe T cell receptor repertoires within liver allografts as differing from those in peripheral blood.

TCRdb reanalysed the reads using MiXCR and keeps one entry per CDR3 protein. The table has about 7,300 distinct CDR3 sequences, more than 15% seen once. This chain joins TRBV6-5 and TRBJ1-5, with a tentative D call TRBD1 (5 bases). This receptor was identified in a human patient who had a liver transplant. These T cells may partly come from the graft donor. CDR3 nucleotides: TGTGCCAGCAGTCAAAGACAGCCGGTCGATCAGCCCCAGCATTTT. This encodes CASSQRQPVDQPQHF.